The 3 T cell receptor beta chains below come from one sample, sequenced in a study of cytomegalovirus exposure and HLA in healthy donors. PCR involved 60 Vbeta and 13 Jbeta primers. TCRdb's copy holds only in-frame clones and misses some; the assay was immunoSEQ multiplex PCR. The table records approximately 110,000 clones, roughly 73% of them present only once. The sample taken for sequencing was PBMCs. These receptors all stem from a man aged 55-75 years in good health and CMV-seropositive.

The rearrangement uses TRBV27 and TRBJ1-1, with unresolved D. Per the germline V gene, CDR1 is MNHEY and CDR2 is SMNVEV (reference sequence). This CDR3 is 12 amino acids long. Trimming took off 4 bases at V and 3 bases at J, with 6 bases between the two ends. The CDR3 spells CASSSLYTEAFF. CDR3 in DNA: TGTGCCAGCAGTTCCCTTTACACTGAAGCTTTCTTT.

The chain joins TRBV4-1 to TRBJ1-1; 9 nucleotides agree with TRBD1. The CDR3 is 16 residues long. Germline CDR1 reads MGHRA; CDR2 reads YSYEKL. The V and J ends lost 1 base and 2 bases, in that order; junction bases with no gene match: 5. In DNA, the CDR3 is TGCGCCAGCAGCCAAGCCCTGGGACAGGGTAACACTGAAGCTTTCTTT. This sequence encodes CASSQALGQGNTEAFF.

The rearrangement uses TRBV5-4 and TRBJ2-3, with 12 nucleotides matching TRBD2. This CDR3 has 17 residues. V lost 2 bases, J lost 8 bases, and 12 bases stayed unmatched. Germline V gene data show CDR1 as SGHNT and CDR2 as YYREEE (reference sequence). CDR3 sequence (DNA): TGTGCCAGCAGCTTTACTAGCGGGGGGCCATTCCAGGTTACGCAGTATTTT. It encodes CASSFTSGGPFQVTQYF.